A single sample is the source of the 14 T cell receptor beta chains below, sequenced in a study of blood T cell repertoires in COVID-19. The repertoire was sequenced with immunoSEQ multiplex PCR; TCRdb's copy has only in-frame clones and lacks some. The table lists 200,000 to 250,000 clones, around 84% of them singletons, with about 7.6% in the top ten. Sequencing was performed on peripheral blood. The source of these receptors is a woman in her seventies with active or convalescent COVID-19.

V usage is TRBV7-3 and J usage is TRBJ2-5, with 12 bases identical to TRBD2. The ends lost 5 bases at V and 0 bases at J; junction bases unmatched: 1. The CDR3 is 15 residues long. The V gene's germline CDR1 is SGHTA and CDR2 FQGTGA. CDR3 amino acids: CASSLAGGYQETQYF. As DNA, the CDR3 is TGTGCCAGCAGCCTAGCGGGGGGGTACCAAGAGACCCAGTACTTC.

This chain uses TRBV2 with TRBJ1-1; D uncertain. Germline CDR1 reads SNHLY; CDR2 reads FYNNEI. Trimming removed 7 bases at V and 0 bases at J, with 3 bases between. The CDR3 covers 11 residues. The CDR3 DNA reads TGTGCCAGCATAATGAACACTGAAGCTTTCTTT. Translated, it gives CASIMNTEAFF.

This clone was detected a few times. The chain has TRBV13 and TRBJ2-7, with unresolved D. Germline V gene sequence: CDR1 PRHDT, CDR2 FYEKMQ (reference sequence). This CDR3 is built from 16 residues. Between the trimmed V and J ends, which lost 0 bases and 0 bases, there was a span of 12 bases. In DNA, the CDR3 is TGTGCCAGCAGCTTAGGTTTCAGGTCCATCTCCTACGAGCAGTACTTC. It codes for CASSLGFRSISYEQYF.

Regarding this clone: In the same sample, other DNA sequences code for this CDR3. The chain joins TRBV27 to TRBJ1-3; unclear D gene. The CDR3 spans 13 residues. In germline, CDR1 is MNHEY, CDR2 SMNVEV (reference sequence). Trimming cost V 3 bases and J 0 bases, with 3 bases left between them. For the CDR3, the DNA is TGTGCCAGCAGTTTCTCCTCTGGAAACACCATATATTTT. It encodes CASSFSSGNTIYF.

V usage is TRBV5-1 and J usage is TRBJ1-4; TRBD1 matches at 8 bases. The J segment lost 1 base and the V segment lost 5 bases, leaving 13 bases of the junction unmatched. Germline-derived CDR1 and CDR2 are SGHRS and YFSETQ. CDR3 length: 18 residues. CDR3 sequence: CASRRLDREVGTNEKLFF. For the CDR3, the DNA is TGCGCCAGCAGACGCCTGGACAGGGAAGTAGGAACTAATGAAAAACTGTTTTTT.

This chain links TRBV24-1 with TRBJ1-5; maybe TRBD1 (6 bases). The germline V and J ends were trimmed by 9 bases and 1 base, with 9 bases remaining between them. Germline-derived CDR1 and CDR2 are KGHDR and SFDVKD. This CDR3 region has 13 residues. For the CDR3, the DNA is TGTGCCACCCGGGGGGCCAGCAATCAGCCCCAGCATTTT. This sequence encodes CATRGASNQPQHF.

The rearrangement joins TRBV6-4 to TRBJ1-6; D gene ambiguous. The germline CDR1 and CDR2 sequences are MRHNA and SNTAGT. The CDR3 contains 14 residues. Trimming cost V 8 bases and J 5 bases, with 13 bases left between them. CDR3 sequence reads: CASPRSLNNSPLHF. The CDR3 DNA is TGTGCCAGCCCCCGGAGTCTGAATAATTCACCCCTCCACTTT.

This sequence joins TRBV9 and TRBJ2-3; 8 nucleotides line up with TRBD2. CDR1 is SGDLS, CDR2 YYNGEE, per germline. V dropped 3 bases and J dropped 10; count of bases not matched to a gene: 13. The CDR3 extends over 15 amino acids. CDR3: CASSETPGGEWPQYF. In DNA form, the CDR3 reads TGTGCCAGCAGCGAAACCCCGGGGGGGGAATGGCCGCAGTATTTT.

The chain combines TRBV7-2 with TRBJ1-2, with TRBD1 matching 8 bases. From germline, CDR1 is SGHTA and CDR2 FQGNSA. Unmatched junction bases numbered 4, after V lost 5 bases and J lost 2 bases. The CDR3 has 14 residues. This chain's CDR3 is CASSTRTGNYGYTF. In nucleotides, the CDR3 is TGTGCCAGCAGCACCCGGACAGGGAACTATGGCTACACCTTC.

The chain has TRBV6-2 or TRBV6-3 and TRBJ1-1; a weak D match, TRBD1 (5 bases). The CDR3 consists of 14 residues. Trimming took off 4 bases at V and 4 bases at J, with 13 bases between the two ends. Germline CDR1 reads MNHEY; CDR2 reads SVGEGT. The CDR3 spells CASSLRTLITEAFF. CDR3 coding DNA: TGTGCCAGCAGTTTAAGGACACTCATCACTGAAGCTTTCTTT.

V is TRBV27 and J is TRBJ1-2, with 10 bases aligning to TRBD1. The CDR3 runs to 16 residues. V shed 5 bases and J 6 bases; nucleotides not matched to a gene: 12. Germline loops: CDR1 MNHEY, CDR2 SMNVEV (reference sequence). In nucleotides, the CDR3 is TGTGCCAGCAGTCTTAAACCCGGGACAGGGGTAAATGGCTACACCTTC. It translates to CASSLKPGTGVNGYTF.

The chain joins TRBV10-2 to TRBJ1-4; TRBD1 is a possible D gene (6 bases). This CDR3 is built from 14 residues. Germline V gene data show CDR1 as WSHSY and CDR2 as SAAADI. Trimming shortened V by 6 bases and J by 3 bases, and 11 bases separated the two germline ends. DNA of the CDR3: TGCGCCAGCAGCCAGGGGAACTCTAATGAAAAACTGTTTTTT. Protein: CASSQGNSNEKLFF.

This clone was picked up one time. This chain joins TRBV9 and TRBJ1-1; 8 bases are a match to TRBD1. Germline V lookup: CDR1 SGDLS, CDR2 YYNGEE. CDR3 length equals 14 residues. V shed 0 bases, J shed 4 bases, and the junction held 2 bases outside the gene matches. CDR3: CASSVATGGTEAFF. DNA of the CDR3: TGTGCCAGCAGCGTAGCTACAGGGGGCACTGAAGCTTTCTTT.

This chain connects TRBV19 to TRBJ1-4; TRBD1 matches at 7 bases. The V gene's germline CDR1 is LNHDA and CDR2 SQIVND (reference sequence). V gave up 5 bases and J gave up 8 bases; unmatched junction bases: 17. The CDR3 loop spans 17 amino acids. CDR3 amino acids: CASSPAGGTETGEKLFF. CDR3 nucleotide sequence: TGTGCCAGTAGTCCCGCAGGGGGAACAGAAACAGGCGAAAAACTGTTTTTT.